These 18 T cell receptor beta chains were all obtained from the same sample, sequenced in a study of blood T cell repertoires in COVID-19. The table came from immunoSEQ multiplex PCR; TCRdb's copy has only in-frame clones and leaves some out. The sample has under 350,000 clones, roughly 90% seen once. The specimen sequenced was PBMCs or T cells enriched from blood (not recorded which). These receptor sequences come from a woman aged 40 to 49 who had recovered from COVID-19.

Here the CDR3 reads CASSSVYEQYF. The CDR3 DNA reads TGTGCCAGCAGCTCAGTATACGAGCAGTACTTC. The V call is TRBV11-2, the J call TRBJ2-7, with unresolved D. This CDR3 has 11 amino acids. Germline CDR1 is SGHAT and CDR2 is FQNNGV. Trimming pared 4 bases from V and 4 bases from J, leaving 5 bases between.

The V gene is TRBV6-6, the J gene TRBJ1-1; possible D gene TRBD1, 5 bases. V lost 2 bases, J lost 3 bases, and 10 bases lay in between. CDR3 length: 14 residues. CDR1 is MNHNY and CDR2 is SVGAGI in the germline V gene (reference sequence). Here the CDR3 reads CASSYPGRDTEAFF. The CDR3 region has the DNA TGTGCCAGCAGTTACCCAGGCAGGGACACTGAAGCTTTCTTT.

CDR3 nucleotides: TGTGCCAGCTCACCCGGGACAGCAACCTACGAGCAGTACTTC. As protein: CASSPGTATYEQYF. The chain joins TRBV18 to TRBJ2-7; TRBD1 matches at 7 bases. Germline V gives CDR1 KGHSH, CDR2 LQKENI. J lost 2 bases, V lost 3 bases, and 4 bases had no gene match. The CDR3 runs to 14 residues.

A few counts support this clone. V is TRBV2 and J is TRBJ1-4; no definite D call. Germline CDR1 SNHLY, CDR2 FYNNEI. This CDR3 has 14 amino acids. Trimming took off 3 bases at V and 5 bases at J, with 10 bases between the two ends. This CDR3 reads CASSDGVTNEKLFF. The CDR3 nucleotides are TGTGCCAGCAGTGATGGAGTTACAAATGAAAAACTGTTTTTT.

As to this clone: The junction departs from germline at one end; a sequencing error may be responsible. The genes are TRBV7-9 and TRBJ2-7, with 7 positions matching TRBD2. This CDR3 region has 16 residues. Germline V gene lookup returns CDR1 SEHNR and CDR2 FQNEAQ (reference sequence). CDR3 in amino acids: CASSSPGGSGSSEQYF. Here the CDR3 DNA reads TGTGCCAGCAGCTCTCCGGGGGGTAGCGGGTCCTCCGAGCAGTACTTC. The variable domain in full, completed from reference TRBV7-9 and TRBJ2-7, reads DTGVSQNPRHKITKRGQNVTFRCDPISEHNRLYWYRQTLGQGPEFLTYFQNEAQLEKSRLLSDRFSAERPKGSFSTLEIQRTEQGDSAMYLCASSSPGGSGSSEQYFGPGTRLTVT.

The chain combines TRBV2 with TRBJ1-6; 8 bases map to TRBD1. The CDR3 runs to 18 residues. V shed 4 bases, J shed 5 bases, and the junction held 13 bases outside the gene matches. The V gene's germline CDR1 is SNHLY and CDR2 FYNNEI. As DNA, the CDR3 is TGTGCCAGCAGTGTCCGCCGCGGAGGACAGGGAAATAATTCACCCCTCCACTTT. Amino acid sequence: CASSVRRGGQGNNSPLHF.

This chain uses TRBV14 with TRBJ1-2, with 7 bases identical to TRBD1. Germline loops: CDR1 SGHDN, CDR2 FVKESK. Trimming cost V 4 bases and J 2 bases; bases outside gene matches: 1. The length of the CDR3 is 13 residues. CDR3 region: CASSPQGNYGYTF. For the CDR3, the DNA is TGTGCCAGCAGCCCACAGGGGAACTATGGCTACACCTTC.

The V and J genes are TRBV6-1 and TRBJ1-5; D not certain. There are 16 residues in the CDR3. Germline CDR1 and CDR2: MNHNS and SASEGT. V lost 2 bases, J lost 2 bases, and 13 bases lay in between. The CDR3 coding sequence is TGTGCCAGCAGTGAATTGGTGAGTAAAGGCAATCAGCCCCAGCATTTT. It is translated as CASSELVSKGNQPQHF.

The chain combines TRBV30 with TRBJ1-3, with D perhaps matching TRBD1 (5 bases). Per germline, CDR1 GTSNPN and CDR2 SVGIG (reference sequence). The CDR3 runs to 13 residues. Trimming removed 0 bases at V and 9 bases at J, with 12 bases between. CDR3 in amino acids: CAWSVYRRGTIYF. The CDR3 bases are TGTGCCTGGAGTGTATACAGGAGAGGCACCATATATTTT.

This clone was detected ten times or more. The V and J genes are TRBV3-1 (or the pseudogene TRBV3-2) and TRBJ1-2, with 7 bases lining up with TRBD1. The CDR3 length is 14 residues. Trimming at V came to 4 bases and at J to 4 bases, leaving 6 bases not matched to a gene. Germline V gene data show CDR1 as LGHDT and CDR2 as YNNKEL (reference sequence). CDR3 in DNA: TGTGCCAGCAGCCTCCAGGGGGGTAGCTATGGCTACACCTTC. As protein: CASSLQGGSYGYTF.

The chain joins TRBV7-3 to TRBJ2-3, with 9 bases that match TRBD1. The CDR3 is made up of 18 amino acids. Germline assignment: CDR1 SGHTA and CDR2 FQGTGA. J lost 2 bases, V lost 0 bases, and 9 bases had no gene match. CDR3 sequence (DNA): TGTGCCAGCAGCTTAACGGGGACAGGGCTTGGGGTCACAGATACGCAGTATTTT. Protein sequence: CASSLTGTGLGVTDTQYF. Filled out from reference TRBV7-3 and TRBJ2-3, the complete variable domain reads GAGVSQTPSNKVTEKGKYVELRCDPISGHTALYWYRQSLGQGPEFLIYFQGTGAADDSGLPNDRFFAVRPEGSVSTLKIQRTERGDSAVYLCASSLTGTGLGVTDTQYFGPGTRLTVL.

This chain joins TRBV7-8 and TRBJ2-7, with TRBD1 matching 7 bases. Germline CDR1 reads SGHVS; CDR2 reads FQNEAQ. J was trimmed by 3 bases and V by 5 bases; bases with no gene match: 4. There are 13 residues in the CDR3. CDR3 amino acids: CASSRGQIYEQYF. In DNA, the CDR3 is TGTGCCAGCAGCCGGGGACAGATCTACGAGCAGTACTTC. Filled out from reference TRBV7-8 and TRBJ2-7, the complete variable domain reads GAGVSQSPRYKVAKRGQDVALRCDPISGHVSLFWYQQALGQGPEFLTYFQNEAQLDKSGLPSDRFFAERPEGSVSTLKIQRTQQEDSAVYLCASSRGQIYEQYFGPGTRLTVT.

The chain uses TRBV3-1 (or the pseudogene TRBV3-2) and TRBJ2-1; 10 nucleotides line up with TRBD1. Germline V gene sequence: CDR1 LGHDT, CDR2 YNNKEL (reference sequence). With 3 bases clipped from V and 12 bases from J, the junction kept 5 bases outside the gene matches. The CDR3 contains 13 residues. The CDR3 region has the DNA TGTGCCAGCAGCCAGGGGGGACAGGGGCTGCAGTTCTTC. This sequence encodes CASSQGGQGLQFF.

This chain links TRBV12-3 or TRBV12-4 with TRBJ1-5; a possible D gene is TRBD1 (5 bases). CDR3 length: 13 residues. Trimming stripped 8 bases from V and 5 bases from J, with 13 bases between. The CDR3 DNA reads as TGTGCCAGCGGCGCCAGGGCACATCAGCCCCAGCATTTT. Amino acids: CASGARAHQPQHF.

V usage is TRBV6-5 and J usage is TRBJ2-7; possible D gene TRBD2, 5 bases. The CDR3 extends over 13 amino acids. The V gene lost 7 bases and the J gene lost 4 bases, with 14 bases spanning the gap. CDR1 and CDR2 (germline): MNHEY, SVGAGI. The DNA for the CDR3 is TGTGCCAGCACTCTCGGGATGAAATACGAGCAGTACTTC. This gives the protein CASTLGMKYEQYF.

This chain links TRBV5-1 with TRBJ2-2; possible D gene TRBD1, 5 bases. Germline CDR1 reads SGHRS; CDR2 reads YFSETQ. Trimming removed 2 bases from V and 1 base from J, with 9 bases in between. There are 15 residues in the CDR3. The CDR3 DNA sequence: TGCGCCAGCAGCTTCTCCCAGGGGAACACCGGGGAGCTGTTTTTT. This translates into CASSFSQGNTGELFF.

In this sample, this clone turned up a few times. The chain uses TRBV2 and TRBJ1-6, with TRBD1 matching 7 bases. With 6 bases clipped from V and 2 bases from J, the junction kept 7 bases outside the gene matches. CDR3 length: 16 residues. Germline V gene lookup returns CDR1 SNHLY and CDR2 FYNNEI. CDR3 nucleotides: TGTGCCAGCAGCCGAAGACAGGGAACCTATAATTCACCCCTCCACTTT. Translating it yields CASSRRQGTYNSPLHF.

CDR3 sequence: CASSSDTFSGNTIYF. The CDR3 DNA sequence: TGCGCCAGCAGCTCCGACACCTTCTCTGGAAACACCATATATTTT. The chain employs TRBV5-1 and TRBJ1-3; no clear D. V was clipped by 3 bases and J by 0 bases, with 10 bases between them. The CDR3 sequence is 15 residues long. Germline CDR1 and CDR2: SGHRS and YFSETQ.